The 30 T cell receptor beta chains below were found in one sample sequenced in a study of cytotoxic CD8 clonotypes in ibrutinib-treated CLL. Profiled with immunoSEQ multiplex PCR; TCRdb holds only in-frame clones, not every one. The sample has approximately 320,000 clones; 67% are singletons. Sequences were derived from PBMCs, sampled after 36 months of ibrutinib treatment. The receptors come from a human donor with chronic lymphocytic leukemia.

In this sample, this clone turned up a few times. The V gene is TRBV5-1, the J gene TRBJ1-3; TRBD1 matches at 7 bases. Losses at the gene ends were 8 bases for V and 3 bases for J; bases not matched to a gene: 5. This CDR3 spans 13 amino acids. Germline V gene sequence: CDR1 SGHRS, CDR2 YFSETQ. The CDR3 region is CASHRGDGNTIYF. The CDR3 nucleotides read TGCGCCAGTCACAGGGGCGATGGAAACACCATATATTTT.

The CDR3 DNA sequence: TGTGCCACCAGGTTGGGGGGGTGGTTGGACGAGCAGTACTTC. Its translation: CATRLGGWLDEQYF. The chain recombines TRBV15 with TRBJ2-7, with 7 bases fitting TRBD2. Losses at the gene ends were 6 bases for V and 5 bases for J; bases not matched to a gene: 10. The CDR3 is 14 residues long. Looked up from germline, CDR1 is LNHNV and CDR2 is YYDKDF (reference sequence).

This clone appeared once. The chain combines TRBV5-1 with TRBJ2-1; 15 nucleotides agree with TRBD2. V lost 6 bases, J lost 1 base, and 11 bases stayed unmatched. Germline values: CDR1 SGHRS, CDR2 YFSETQ. The CDR3 contains 19 residues. As DNA, the CDR3 is TGCGCCAGCACCTCCGGGACTAGCGGGAGGAAGAGGTCCTACAATGAGCAGTTCTTC. It is translated as CASTSGTSGRKRSYNEQFF. Drawing the rest from reference TRBV5-1 and TRBJ2-1, the complete variable domain is KAGVTQTPRYLIKTRGQQVTLSCSPISGHRSVSWYQQTPGQGLQFLFEYFSETQRNKGNFPGRFSGRQFSNSRSEMNVSTLELGDSALYLCASTSGTSGRKRSYNEQFFGPGTRLTVL.

There are a few counts of this clone. This sequence joins TRBV18 and TRBJ2-3; D is undetermined. With 6 bases removed from V and 4 bases from J, the gap between germline ends came to 14 bases. Germline assignment: CDR1 KGHSH and CDR2 LQKENI. The CDR3 runs 14 residues. CDR3 region: CASSGRRRSDTQYF. The DNA of the CDR3 is TGTGCCAGCTCGGGCCGTCGCAGGTCAGATACGCAGTATTTT.

The CDR3 region is CASSLHRRSEQYF. CDR3 coding DNA: TGTGCCAGCAGCTTGCACCGCCGTAGCGAGCAGTACTTC. The chain couples TRBV11-1 to TRBJ2-7, with D unresolved. Germline loops: CDR1 SGHAT, CDR2 FQDESV (reference sequence). The CDR3 is 13 amino acids. The germline V and J ends were trimmed by 3 bases and 6 bases, with 12 bases remaining between them.

This sequence joins TRBV10-3 and TRBJ2-1, with 7 bases lining up with TRBD1. CDR3 length: 16 residues. Germline values: CDR1 ENHRY, CDR2 SYGVKD. Trimming removed 3 bases from V and 4 bases from J; junction bases left unmatched: 9. CDR3: CAISDPGQEGYNEQFF. CDR3 sequence (DNA): TGTGCCATCAGTGATCCTGGACAGGAAGGTTACAATGAGCAGTTCTTC.

A single count supports this clone. The chain is built from TRBV11-2 and TRBJ2-7; no reliable D call. This CDR3 is 15 amino acids long. Per germline, CDR1 SGHAT and CDR2 FQNNGV. Trimming left V 1 base short and J 4 bases short, with 14 bases between. The CDR3, as DNA: TGTGCCAGCAGCTTAGTAAGGAGTCAACTTTACGAGCAGTACTTC. This gives the protein CASSLVRSQLYEQYF.

This sequence joins TRBV19 and TRBJ1-2, with a possible D match to TRBD1 (5 bases). Trimming pared 4 bases from V and 4 bases from J, leaving 13 bases between. The CDR3 covers 14 residues. Germline CDR1 is LNHDA and CDR2 is SQIVND (reference sequence). CDR3 nucleotides: TGTGCCAGTAGTAGAACAGGCTGGTCCTATGGCTACACCTTC. Its translation: CASSRTGWSYGYTF.

The rearrangement links TRBV6-5 to TRBJ2-3; a possible D gene is TRBD2 (6 bases). The CDR3 runs 14 residues. The ends were cut back, 6 bases at V and 7 bases at J, with 17 bases in the middle. The germline V gene encodes CDR1 MNHEY and CDR2 SVGAGI. The CDR3 DNA reads TGTGCCAGCAGCCCAACTAGCAGTCGGCATACGCAGTATTTT. This gives the protein CASSPTSSRHTQYF.

The V gene is TRBV21-1, the J gene TRBJ2-5; TRBD2 was called by the table and not checked on the DNA. TRBV21-1 is designated a pseudogene. The CDR3 loop spans 19 amino acids. Here the CDR3 DNA reads TGTGCCAGCAGCAAAGATTTGGGGCGGACTAGCGAAAACCGGGAGACCCAGTACTTC. Its translation is CASSKDLGRTSENRETQYF.

This clone was counted between two and nine times. V is TRBV19 and J is TRBJ1-2; D is unclear. Germline CDR1 and CDR2: LNHDA and SQIVND (reference sequence). The CDR3 contains 12 residues. V lost 3 bases, J lost 2 bases, and 4 bases lay in between. Here the CDR3 DNA reads TGTGCCAGTAGTATTCAGAACTATGGCTACACCTTC. Its translation is CASSIQNYGYTF.

The rearrangement uses TRBV7-9 and TRBJ1-4; D gene uncertain. Germline V lookup: CDR1 SEHNR, CDR2 FQNEAQ (reference sequence). V lost 5 bases and J lost 3, with 1 base in between. The CDR3 has 11 residues. The CDR3 protein is CASSPNEKLFF. The DNA for the CDR3 is TGTGCCAGCAGCCCTAATGAAAAACTGTTTTTT.

This chain joins TRBV2 and TRBJ1-1; no definite D call. Per germline, CDR1 SNHLY and CDR2 FYNNEI. Trimming removed 5 bases from V and 6 bases from J, with 10 bases in between. The CDR3 has 12 amino acids. The CDR3 loop reads CASSRVTSEAFF. CDR3 nucleotide sequence: TGTGCCAGCAGTAGGGTCACCTCTGAAGCTTTCTTT.

The rearrangement joins TRBV4-1 to TRBJ1-5, with D uncertain. With 3 bases removed from V and 1 base from J, the gap between germline ends came to 13 bases. Germline V gene data show CDR1 as MGHRA and CDR2 as YSYEKL. This CDR3 has 16 residues. CDR3 bases: TGCGCCAGCAGCCAGGTAGGCGGGGTAAGCAATCAGCCCCAGCATTTT. Translation: CASSQVGGVSNQPQHF.

The gene calls are TRBV30 and TRBJ1-2, with D maybe TRBD1 (5 bases). The germline gives CDR1 GTSNPN, CDR2 SVGIG (reference sequence). V lost 1 base to trimming and J lost 7 bases, with 25 bases between them. This CDR3 region has 17 residues. Written as DNA, the CDR3 is TGTGCCTGGAGTGGCACTAGGGCCCCTTCGGGGGTCGGTGGCTACACCTTC. It is translated as CAWSGTRAPSGVGGYTF.

The gene calls are TRBV29-1 and TRBJ1-2; 10 bases fit TRBD1. CDR3 size: 12 residues. V was clipped by 4 bases and J by 6 bases; unmatched bases: 2. Germline V gene data show CDR1 as SQVTM and CDR2 as ANQGSEA. The CDR3 nucleotides are TGCAGCGTTGCGGGACAGGGGCATGGCTACACCTTC. Its translation is CSVAGQGHGYTF.

The CDR3 coding sequence is TGCAGTGCTAGTCTGCCAGAGCAGTTCTTC. Amino acids: CSASLPEQFF. The chain combines TRBV20-1 with TRBJ2-1; D gene ambiguous. This CDR3 has 10 amino acids. Germline loops: CDR1 DFQATT, CDR2 SNEGSKA (reference sequence). V gave up 3 bases and J gave up 10 bases, with 7 bases separating them.

This sequence joins TRBV20-1 and TRBJ2-7; unclear D gene. Deletions cut 3 bases from V and 6 bases from J, with 9 bases between. The CDR3 is made up of 11 amino acids. Germline values: CDR1 DFQATT, CDR2 SNEGSKA (reference sequence). The CDR3: CSASRSSEQYF. The CDR3 DNA is TGCAGTGCTAGTCGTAGTAGCGAGCAGTACTTC.

The J gene is TRBJ1-2, the V gene TRBV9; D remains ambiguous. This CDR3 contains 14 residues. Trimming took off 0 bases at V and 3 bases at J, with 9 bases between the two ends. CDR1 and CDR2 from the germline V gene are SGDLS and YYNGEE. Written as DNA, the CDR3 is TGTGCCAGCAGCGTAGGGATACCTCACTATGGCTACACCTTC. It translates to CASSVGIPHYGYTF.

V gene TRBV7-9 combines with J gene TRBJ2-7, with D perhaps TRBD1 or TRBD2 (7 bases each). The CDR3 runs 13 residues. CDR1 SEHNR and CDR2 FQNEAQ come from the germline V gene (reference sequence). The ends were cut back, 4 bases at V and 4 bases at J, with 11 bases in the middle. The CDR3 DNA sequence: TGTGCCAGCAGCTCCCAGGGGGGGTACGAGCAGTACTTC. Amino acid sequence: CASSSQGGYEQYF.

CDR3 protein: CASSRDRVNQPQHF. The CDR3 DNA reads TGTGCCAGCTCACGGGACAGGGTAAATCAGCCCCAGCATTTT. The rearrangement joins TRBV18 to TRBJ1-5; 9 positions match TRBD1. Trimming removed 4 bases from V and 4 bases from J; junction bases left unmatched: 2. This CDR3 is 14 amino acids long. Germline loops: CDR1 KGHSH, CDR2 LQKENI. Combining the CDR3 with reference TRBV18 and TRBJ1-5 gives the whole variable domain NAGVMQNPRHLVRRRGQEARLRCSPMKGHSHVYWYRQLPEEGLKFMVYLQKENIIDESGMPKERFSAEFPKEGPSILRIQQVVRGDSAAYFCASSRDRVNQPQHFGDGTRLSIL.

The V and J genes are TRBV7-9 and TRBJ2-3; D is perhaps TRBD1 or TRBD2 (5 bases each). From germline, CDR1 is SEHNR and CDR2 FQNEAQ (reference sequence). The CDR3 extends over 17 amino acids. The V end was cut by 1 base, the J end by 3 bases, with 17 bases between. As DNA, the CDR3 is TGTGCCAGCAGCTTAGTAGGGAGTCAGGGAGTTACAGATACGCAGTATTTT. It translates to CASSLVGSQGVTDTQYF. Looking up the rest from reference TRBV7-9 and TRBJ2-3 gives the full variable domain: DTGVSQNPRHKITKRGQNVTFRCDPISEHNRLYWYRQTLGQGPEFLTYFQNEAQLEKSRLLSDRFSAERPKGSFSTLEIQRTEQGDSAMYLCASSLVGSQGVTDTQYFGPGTRLTVL.

This clone was detected a few times. The chain links TRBV5-8 to TRBJ1-5, with no clear D. Germline values: CDR1 SGHTS, CDR2 YDEGEE. The CDR3 totals 13 residues. V lost 3 bases to trimming and J lost 7 bases, with 11 bases between them. CDR3 nucleotides: TGTGCCAGCAGCTCCTCTTCGGAGCAGCCCCAGCATTTT. Its translation: CASSSSSEQPQHF.

This clone was detected only a few times. Other DNA variants within this sample encode the same CDR3. V is TRBV5-6 and J is TRBJ1-5, with D unresolved. The CDR3 covers 14 residues. CDR1 and CDR2 (germline): SGHDT, YYEEEE. The ends were cut back, 2 bases at V and 0 bases at J, with 6 bases in the middle. In nucleotides, the CDR3 is TGTGCCAGCAGCTTCCGCCGTAGCAATCAGCCCCAGCATTTT. Translated: CASSFRRSNQPQHF. Full variable domain (outside the CDR3, taken from reference TRBV5-6 and TRBJ1-5): DAGVTQSPTHLIKTRGQQVTLRCSPKSGHDTVSWYQQALGQGPQFIFQYYEEEERQRGNFPDRFSGHQFPNYSSELNVNALLLGDSALYLCASSFRRSNQPQHFGDGTRLSIL.

The chain links TRBV15 to TRBJ1-1; tentatively, D is TRBD1 (6 bases). The germline V gene encodes CDR1 LNHNV and CDR2 YYDKDF (reference sequence). V was cut by 2 bases and J by 0 bases, with 10 bases left in between. There are 15 residues in the CDR3. The chain's CDR3 is CATSRPQGLNTEAFF. The CDR3 nucleotides read TGTGCCACCAGCAGACCCCAGGGGCTGAACACTGAAGCTTTCTTT.

The rearrangement uses TRBV11-2 and TRBJ2-7, with 13 bases matching TRBD2. Germline CDR1 reads SGHAT; CDR2 reads FQNNGV. The junction had 11 bases not matched to a gene; V was cut back by 7 bases and J by 2 bases. This CDR3 is built from 17 residues. The CDR3 is CASTQRRTSGSPYEQYF. As DNA, the CDR3 is TGTGCCAGCACCCAACGGAGGACTAGCGGGAGCCCCTACGAGCAGTACTTC.

The J gene is TRBJ2-3, the V gene TRBV12-1; TRBD2, the table's D call, was not compared with the DNA. TRBV12-1 is termed a pseudogene. The CDR3 runs to 11 residues. CDR3 nucleotide sequence: TGTGCCAGCAGCTTTAAGGCGGGACGGTATTTT. This encodes CASSFKAGRYF.

The rearrangement joins TRBV6-1 to TRBJ1-2; a possible D gene is TRBD1 (6 bases). This CDR3 is built from 16 residues. V dropped 1 base and J dropped 5 bases, with 17 bases sitting between them. The germline gives CDR1 MNHNS, CDR2 SASEGT. Here the CDR3 reads CASSEGGAILSYGYTF. The CDR3 DNA sequence: TGTGCCAGCAGTGAAGGGGGGGCTATCCTATCTTATGGCTACACCTTC.

The V call is TRBV23-1, the J call TRBJ2-7, with D hard to call. TRBV23-1 is placed among ORFs of uncertain function. V was clipped by 0 bases and J by 5 bases, with 5 bases between them. CDR3 length equals 12 residues. CDR3 DNA: TGCGCCAGCAGTCAATCGAACCACGAGCAGTACTTC. Translation gives CASSQSNHEQYF.

This chain uses TRBV28 with TRBJ2-7, with D possibly called TRBD1 or TRBD2 (5 bases each). V shed 7 bases and J shed 3 bases, with 22 bases lying between them. The CDR3 is made up of 16 amino acids. Germline CDR1 MDHEN, CDR2 SYDVKM. CDR3 DNA sequence: TGTGCCAGCACCATAGTTTCCGGGACGAACTACTACGAGCAGTACTTC. As protein: CASTIVSGTNYYEQYF.